The T cell receptor beta chain described here comes from a study of T cell changes during pregnancy in multiple sclerosis. Trimming removed 4 bases at V and 5 bases at J, with 15 bases between. This CDR3 region has 15 residues. Germline V gives CDR1 MDHEN, CDR2 SYDVKM. Measured with immunoSEQ multiplex PCR; TCRdb has only the in-frame clones, and not every one. The data hold around 21,000 clones, with about 88% observed a single time. This clone was seen just once. V is TRBV28 and J is TRBJ2-1, with a weak D call TRBD2 (5 bases). The TCR originated in a female donor in good health, enrolled as a control in a pregnancy study. The sample consisted of CD8+ T cells from peripheral blood mononuclear cells, taken in the third trimester of pregnancy. The CDR3 region is CASSSFGNLNNEQFF. The CDR3 region has the DNA TGTGCCAGCAGTTCCTTCGGGAATTTGAACAATGAGCAGTTCTTC.